A single sample is the source of the 32 T cell receptor beta chains below, sequenced in a study of blood T cell repertoires in COVID-19. Profiling relied on immunoSEQ multiplex PCR, and the TCRdb table lists in-frame clones only, not all of them. The profile shows approximately 230,000 clones, about 91% of them singletons. Sequencing was performed on peripheral blood. Every receptor here comes from a man older than 75 with acute or convalescent COVID-19.

The rearrangement uses TRBV6-5 and TRBJ1-2; 7 bases map to TRBD1. Trimming removed 1 base from V and 3 bases from J; junction bases left unmatched: 2. The CDR3 runs to 14 residues. Germline assignment: CDR1 MNHEY and CDR2 SVGAGI. CDR3 amino acids: CASSYFGTDYGYTF. CDR3 in DNA: TGTGCCAGCAGTTACTTCGGGACAGACTATGGCTACACCTTC.

J is TRBJ2-3 and V is TRBV7-2, with 9 nucleotides matching TRBD2. Germline V gives CDR1 SGHTA, CDR2 FQGNSA. CDR3 size: 17 residues. V trimming: 1 base; J trimming: 2 bases; junction bases outside the gene matches: 7. CDR3: CASSLEGTSSLTDTQYF. DNA of the CDR3: TGTGCCAGCAGCTTAGAAGGGACTAGCAGTCTCACAGATACGCAGTATTTT.

The chain uses TRBV5-8 and TRBJ2-2; 8 bases align to TRBD2. The V gene's germline CDR1 is SGHTS and CDR2 YDEGEE. The CDR3 has 17 amino acids. V trimming: 4 bases; J trimming: 1 base; junction bases outside the gene matches: 9. Written as DNA, the CDR3 is TGTGCCAGCAGCCCTGGGGCGGGGGGACTGAACACCGGGGAGCTGTTTTTT. Translating it yields CASSPGAGGLNTGELFF.

This clone appeared once. The chain employs TRBV7-2 and TRBJ2-1; 7 bases agree with TRBD1. J was trimmed by 1 base and V by 8 bases; bases with no gene match: 2. Germline V gene data show CDR1 as SGHTA and CDR2 as FQGNSA. The CDR3 runs to 13 residues. Here the CDR3 reads CASEQGSYNEQFF. The CDR3 coding sequence is TGTGCCAGCGAACAGGGGTCCTACAATGAGCAGTTCTTC.

The J gene is TRBJ2-1, the V gene TRBV5-1; 7 nucleotides agree with TRBD1. Germline-derived CDR1 and CDR2 are SGHRS and YFSETQ. J was trimmed by 0 bases and V by 3 bases; bases with no gene match: 3. The CDR3 has 15 amino acids. The CDR3 loop reads CASSWGTDSYNEQFF. CDR3 DNA sequence: TGCGCCAGCAGCTGGGGGACAGACTCCTACAATGAGCAGTTCTTC.

This clone was found once. The V gene is TRBV5-6, the J gene TRBJ1-5; 7 positions match TRBD1. V lost 6 bases to trimming and J lost 3 bases; unmatched junction nucleotides: 6. This CDR3 has 14 residues. Germline CDR1 reads SGHDT; CDR2 reads YYEEEE. The chain's CDR3 is CASKRGLINQPQHF. In DNA form, the CDR3 reads TGTGCCAGCAAAAGGGGGCTGATCAATCAGCCCCAGCATTTT. Drawing the rest from reference TRBV5-6 and TRBJ1-5, the complete variable domain is DAGVTQSPTHLIKTRGQQVTLRCSPKSGHDTVSWYQQALGQGPQFIFQYYEEEERQRGNFPDRFSGHQFPNYSSELNVNALLLGDSALYLCASKRGLINQPQHFGDGTRLSIL.

This chain connects TRBV19 to TRBJ2-3; D may be TRBD1 (5 bases). Looked up from germline, CDR1 is LNHDA and CDR2 is SQIVND (reference sequence). Trimming shortened V by 5 bases and J by 1 base, and 13 bases separated the two germline ends. The length of the CDR3 is 15 residues. The CDR3 DNA follows: TGTGCCAGTAGTGGCAGGGTTATCCGCACAGATACGCAGTATTTT. Encoded protein: CASSGRVIRTDTQYF.

The chain employs TRBV29-1 and TRBJ1-4; 8 nucleotides agree with TRBD1. The CDR3 extends over 11 amino acids. V was pared by 4 bases and J by 15 bases, with 7 bases of the junction left unmatched. Per the germline V gene, CDR1 is SQVTM and CDR2 is ANQGSEA. The CDR3 loop reads CSVGLQGALFF. The CDR3 DNA is TGCAGCGTTGGACTCCAGGGGGCTTTGTTTTTT.

The genes are TRBV5-1 and TRBJ2-5; no definite D call. The germline CDR1 and CDR2 sequences are SGHRS and YFSETQ. This CDR3 comprises 13 residues. Between the trimmed V and J ends, which lost 9 bases and 3 bases, there was a span of 15 bases. CDR3 DNA: TGCGCCACATCCCGGTCCCCCGAAGAGACCCAGTACTTC. This codes for CATSRSPEETQYF. The full variable domain, with the rest looked up from reference TRBV5-1 and TRBJ2-5, is KAGVTQTPRYLIKTRGQQVTLSCSPISGHRSVSWYQQTPGQGLQFLFEYFSETQRNKGNFPGRFSGRQFSNSRSEMNVSTLELGDSALYLCATSRSPEETQYFGPGTRLLVL.

The table lists this clone with a count of one. CDR3 in amino acids: CASSSTQTTGSIYGYTF. The CDR3 DNA reads TGTGCCAGCAGCTCTACCCAAACGACAGGGAGTATCTATGGCTACACCTTC. The chain recombines TRBV5-5 with TRBJ1-2, with 7 bases aligning to TRBD1. Per the germline V gene, CDR1 is SGHKS and CDR2 is YYEKEE (reference sequence). The length of the CDR3 is 17 residues. V gave up 3 bases and J gave up 4 bases; unmatched junction bases: 15.

This chain uses TRBV18 with TRBJ2-6; possibly TRBD1 for D (5 bases). The V gene lost 3 bases and the J gene lost 0 bases, with 12 bases spanning the gap. The germline CDR1 and CDR2 sequences are KGHSH and LQKENI. This CDR3 is 17 amino acids long. CDR3 loop: CASSPLDSASGANVLTF. CDR3 bases: TGTGCCAGCTCACCTCTCGACAGCGCCTCTGGGGCCAACGTCCTGACTTTC.

This chain uses TRBV3-1 (or the pseudogene TRBV3-2) with TRBJ2-7, with 14 bases fitting TRBD2. After removal of 3 bases from V and 7 bases from J, the junction contained 5 bases not matched to a gene. This CDR3 contains 15 residues. CDR1 is LGHDT, CDR2 YNNKEL, per germline (reference sequence). The CDR3 sequence is CASSQGLAGVREQYF. The CDR3 DNA reads as TGTGCCAGCAGCCAGGGACTAGCGGGAGTCCGTGAGCAGTACTTC.

The chain combines TRBV18 with TRBJ1-3; D gene uncertain. The CDR3 loop spans 15 amino acids. Trimming took 3 bases from V and 5 from J, leaving 14 bases between them. CDR1 and CDR2 from the germline V gene are KGHSH and LQKENI. The CDR3 DNA sequence: TGTGCCAGCTCACCTCAAGCCTCAAAGCGAAACACCATATATTTT. This codes for CASSPQASKRNTIYF.

This clone was counted a single time. The identical CDR3 is also encoded by other nucleotide sequences in the sample. The V and J genes are TRBV2 and TRBJ2-7; D not certain. Trimming pared 2 bases from V and 4 bases from J, leaving 3 bases between. The CDR3 is made up of 11 amino acids. The V gene's germline CDR1 is SNHLY and CDR2 FYNNEI. The chain's CDR3 is CASSETYEQYF. Here the CDR3 DNA reads TGTGCCAGCAGTGAAACTTACGAGCAGTACTTC.

The chain carries TRBV19 and TRBJ2-5; maybe TRBD2 (6 bases). Germline CDR1 and CDR2: LNHDA and SQIVND (reference sequence). CDR3 size: 14 residues. Trimming removed 1 base at V and 5 bases at J, with 11 bases between. The DNA for the CDR3 is TGTGCCAGTAGTATAGGGCGGGATCGGGAGACCCAGTACTTC. Translated: CASSIGRDRETQYF.

J is TRBJ2-2 and V is TRBV5-1; no clear D gene. Germline V lookup: CDR1 SGHRS, CDR2 YFSETQ. The V end lost 1 base, the J end lost 0 bases, and 7 bases lay between the germline ends. The CDR3 extends over 15 amino acids. The CDR3 sequence: CASSLFATNTGELFF. CDR3 DNA sequence: TGCGCCAGCAGCTTGTTTGCGACGAACACCGGGGAGCTGTTTTTT.

The chain is built from TRBV2 and TRBJ2-5; possible D gene TRBD2, 5 bases. V was pared by 2 bases and J by 4 bases, with 5 bases between. The germline V gene has CDR1 SNHLY and CDR2 FYNNEI. The CDR3 is made up of 12 amino acids. DNA of the CDR3: TGTGCCAGCAGTGAAAGCGGAGAGACCCAGTACTTC. Protein sequence: CASSESGETQYF.

This sequence joins TRBV5-1 and TRBJ2-3, with 12 bases fitting TRBD2. V dropped 3 bases and J dropped 4; count of bases not matched to a gene: 0. This CDR3 comprises 14 residues. Looked up from germline, CDR1 is SGHRS and CDR2 is YFSETQ. CDR3 DNA: TGCGCCAGCAGCTCTAGCGGGGGGGCAGATACGCAGTATTTT. It translates to CASSSSGGADTQYF. Together with reference TRBV5-1 and TRBJ2-3, the CDR3 gives the full variable domain: KAGVTQTPRYLIKTRGQQVTLSCSPISGHRSVSWYQQTPGQGLQFLFEYFSETQRNKGNFPGRFSGRQFSNSRSEMNVSTLELGDSALYLCASSSSGGADTQYFGPGTRLTVL.

The J gene is TRBJ2-5, the V gene TRBV28, with TRBD1 as a possible D gene (6 bases). Trimming cost V 8 bases and J 4 bases, with 20 bases left between them. CDR3 length: 15 amino acids. CDR1 and CDR2 from the germline V gene are MDHEN and SYDVKM. The CDR3 protein is CASSLAAGVTETQYF. Written as DNA, the CDR3 is TGTGCCAGCTCTCTCGCGGCAGGGGTAACAGAGACCCAGTACTTC. Filled out from reference TRBV28 and TRBJ2-5, the complete variable domain reads DVKVTQSSRYLVKRTGEKVFLECVQDMDHENMFWYRQDPGLGLRLIYFSYDVKMKEKGDIPEGYSVSREKKERFSLILESASTNQTSMYLCASSLAAGVTETQYFGPGTRLLVL.

This clone turned up a few times. The gene calls are TRBV7-9 and TRBJ2-7; 7 bases are a match to TRBD1. The germline V gene has CDR1 SEHNR and CDR2 FQNEAQ (reference sequence). J lost 3 bases, V lost 1 base, and 6 bases had no gene match. CDR3 length equals 15 residues. The CDR3 reads CASSLGTGYSYEQYF. CDR3 DNA sequence: TGTGCCAGCAGCTTAGGGACAGGATACAGCTACGAGCAGTACTTC.

V usage is TRBV6-5 and J usage is TRBJ2-1; 8 bases are shared with TRBD1. There are 14 residues in the CDR3. V lost 10 bases and J lost 13; bases outside the gene matches: 18. Germline-derived CDR1 and CDR2 are MNHEY and SVGAGI. DNA for the CDR3: TGTGCCACCAATTCCCTAAGGACAGGGAGATACCAGTTCTTC. Translated: CATNSLRTGRYQFF.

V usage is TRBV13 and J usage is TRBJ1-4, with D hard to call. The CDR3 consists of 13 residues. Germline V gene sequence: CDR1 PRHDT, CDR2 FYEKMQ (reference sequence). V lost 2 bases, J lost 5 bases, and 6 bases lay in between. Written as DNA, the CDR3 is TGTGCCAGCAGCTTAAGCTCCAATGAAAAACTGTTTTTT. Translating gives CASSLSSNEKLFF.

The chain links TRBV10-3 to TRBJ1-2; maybe TRBD1 (6 bases). V lost 4 bases to trimming and J lost 7 bases, with 16 bases between them. The CDR3 spans 14 residues. Germline V lookup: CDR1 ENHRY, CDR2 SYGVKD. As DNA, the CDR3 is TGTGCCATCAGTGGAAGCGGACAGTCGACTGGCTACACCTTC. It codes for CAISGSGQSTGYTF.

DNA for the CDR3: TGTGCCAGCAGCCAAGATGCAGGGACAGACTATGGCTACACCTTC. It specifies CASSQDAGTDYGYTF. V is TRBV4-2 and J is TRBJ1-2; TRBD1 aligns across 7 bases. This CDR3 spans 15 amino acids. Germline CDR1 LGHNA, CDR2 YNFKEQ. V dropped 0 bases and J dropped 3; count of bases not matched to a gene: 4.

This chain links TRBV7-8 with TRBJ1-1, with TRBD1 matching over 12 bases. Germline-derived CDR1 and CDR2 are SGHVS and FQNEAQ. Losses at the gene ends were 0 bases for V and 7 bases for J; bases not matched to a gene: 6. The CDR3 extends over 16 amino acids. This chain's CDR3 is CASSLARDRGLGEAFF. CDR3 DNA: TGTGCCAGCAGCTTAGCCCGGGACAGGGGGCTGGGTGAAGCTTTCTTT.

The rearrangement joins TRBV2 to TRBJ2-7, with D perhaps TRBD1 (7 bases). The germline V gene encodes CDR1 SNHLY and CDR2 FYNNEI. CDR3 size: 15 residues. Trimming removed 5 bases at V and 0 bases at J, with 14 bases between. The CDR3 nucleotides read TGTGCCAGCAGTTCCCAGGGGGGCCGCTCCTACGAGCAGTACTTC. Translated, it gives CASSSQGGRSYEQYF. Complete variable domain (other parts from reference TRBV2 and TRBJ2-7): EPEVTQTPSHQVTQMGQEVILRCVPISNHLYFYWYRQILGQKVEFLVSFYNNEISEKSEIFDDQFSVERPDGSNFTLKIRSTKLEDSAMYFCASSSQGGRSYEQYFGPGTRLTVT.

The chain recombines TRBV7-2 with TRBJ1-2, with D maybe TRBD1 (5 bases). CDR3 length: 12 residues. With 5 bases removed from V and 8 bases from J, the gap between germline ends came to 12 bases. Germline assignment: CDR1 SGHTA and CDR2 FQGNSA. Here the CDR3 reads CASSQGAGGYTF. The CDR3, as DNA: TGTGCCAGCAGCCAAGGGGCAGGAGGCTACACCTTC.

This clone was counted once. The chain uses TRBV3-1 (or the pseudogene TRBV3-2) and TRBJ1-5; 8 bases line up with TRBD1. V lost 3 bases to trimming and J lost 7 bases; unmatched junction nucleotides: 8. The CDR3 consists of 15 residues. Germline V CDR1 and CDR2: LGHDT, YNNKEL (reference sequence). DNA for the CDR3: TGTGCCAGCAGCCACTCCGGACAGGGACGGCAGCCCCAGCATTTT. Encoded protein: CASSHSGQGRQPQHF.

The chain couples TRBV4-2 to TRBJ1-4; D uncertain. The CDR3 runs 15 residues. CDR1 and CDR2 from the germline V gene are LGHNA and YNFKEQ. Trimming cost V 3 bases and J 3 bases, with 11 bases left between them. Here the CDR3 DNA reads TGTGCCAGCAGCCACCCCGGGAGGTCTAATGAAAAACTGTTTTTT. Protein product: CASSHPGRSNEKLFF.

The chain joins TRBV7-2 to TRBJ1-5, with D tentatively TRBD1 (6 bases). This CDR3 is built from 15 residues. Germline CDR1 SGHTA, CDR2 FQGNSA. With 0 bases removed from V and 5 bases from J, the gap between germline ends came to 11 bases. This CDR3 reads CASSLAGGADQPQHF. The CDR3 DNA reads TGTGCCAGCAGCTTAGCAGGGGGGGCAGATCAGCCCCAGCATTTT.

This chain uses TRBV6-2 or TRBV6-3 with TRBJ2-7, with 8 bases aligning to TRBD2. CDR3 length equals 15 residues. The junction had 8 bases not matched to a gene; V was cut back by 2 bases and J by 5 bases. The germline CDR1 and CDR2 sequences are MNHEY and SVGEGT. This CDR3 is CASSYEERGMNEQYF. Here the CDR3 DNA reads TGTGCCAGCAGTTACGAGGAGCGGGGGATGAACGAGCAGTACTTC.

The chain has TRBV28 and TRBJ1-2; possible D gene TRBD1, 5 bases. Germline V gene lookup returns CDR1 MDHEN and CDR2 SYDVKM. V was pared by 8 bases and J by 6 bases, with 16 bases between. The CDR3 length is 13 residues. In DNA form, the CDR3 reads TGTGCCAGCGGTGGACATAGGGTTGATGGCTACACCTTC. Amino acids: CASGGHRVDGYTF.